This entry lists 18 T cell receptor beta chains sequenced from one sample in a study of blood T cell repertoires in COVID-19. Here immunoSEQ multiplex PCR was the method, and the copy in TCRdb shows in-frame clones only, minus some. The table records more than 100,000 clones, around three quarters of them present only once. The sequenced sample consisted of peripheral blood. The receptors were gathered from a woman aged 80 or over with acute or convalescent COVID-19.

The chain uses TRBV19 and TRBJ1-5, with D possibly being TRBD1 (5 bases). The CDR3 loop spans 15 amino acids. Trimming shortened V by 6 bases and J by 4 bases, and 16 bases separated the two germline ends. CDR1 is LNHDA and CDR2 is SQIVND in the germline V gene (reference sequence). The CDR3 here is CASSGPGSQNQPQHF. CDR3 DNA sequence: TGTGCCAGTAGCGGACCAGGGTCACAAAATCAGCCCCAGCATTTT. Full variable domain (outside the CDR3, taken from reference TRBV19 and TRBJ1-5): DGGITQSPKYLFRKEGQNVTLSCEQNLNHDAMYWYRQDPGQGLRLIYYSQIVNDFQKGDIAEGYSVSREKKESFPLTVTSAQKNPTAFYLCASSGPGSQNQPQHFGDGTRLSIL.

The rearrangement joins TRBV18 to TRBJ2-1; TRBD1 agrees at 8 bases. The CDR3 length is 17 residues. The ends lost 5 bases at V and 4 bases at J; junction bases unmatched: 13. Germline lookup yields CDR1 KGHSH and CDR2 LQKENI. DNA for the CDR3: TGTGCCAGCTCATCTCAACCTTCCGGGACAGGTTACAATGAGCAGTTCTTC. Translating it yields CASSSQPSGTGYNEQFF.

The chain combines TRBV28 with TRBJ2-2; D is possibly TRBD1 (7 bases). Trimming cost V 6 bases and J 7 bases, with 24 bases left between them. CDR3 length: 17 amino acids. Germline V CDR1 and CDR2: MDHEN, SYDVKM. Here the CDR3 DNA reads TGTGCCAGCAGCCCCCCCCCGGGTGGAGGGGGCTTCGGGGAGCTGTTTTTT. Translating gives CASSPPPGGGGFGELFF.

The J gene is TRBJ2-2, the V gene TRBV28; 8 nucleotides align to TRBD2. The CDR3 covers 17 residues. Trimming at V came to 7 bases and at J to 6 bases, leaving 16 bases not matched to a gene. The germline V gene encodes CDR1 MDHEN and CDR2 SYDVKM. CDR3 region: CASMTGGALGLAGELFF. The CDR3, as DNA: TGTGCCAGCATGACGGGGGGGGCGCTAGGCCTGGCCGGGGAGCTGTTTTTT.

The chain couples TRBV5-1 to TRBJ1-3; D is uncertain. Trimming shortened V by 4 bases and J by 2 bases, and 10 bases separated the two germline ends. The CDR3 loop spans 14 amino acids. The V gene's germline CDR1 is SGHRS and CDR2 YFSETQ. The CDR3 DNA is TGCGCCAGCAGCCCCGACACGGCTGGAAACACCATATATTTT. Amino acids: CASSPDTAGNTIYF.

J is TRBJ2-1 and V is TRBV10-3; 9 nucleotides agree with TRBD2. Germline V gives CDR1 ENHRY, CDR2 SYGVKD. Trimming removed 4 bases from V and 5 bases from J; junction bases left unmatched: 3. The CDR3 is 14 residues long. CDR3 nucleotides: TGTGCCATCAGTGTGCGGGAGGGCCACAATGAGCAGTTCTTC. Translated, it gives CAISVREGHNEQFF.

The chain is built from TRBV5-4 and TRBJ1-4; D perhaps matches TRBD1 (6 bases). V gave up 4 bases and J gave up 8 bases, with 12 bases separating them. Germline CDR1 reads SGHNT; CDR2 reads YYREEE (reference sequence). This CDR3 has 13 amino acids. The CDR3 sequence: CASSGPDSEKLFF. The CDR3 DNA follows: TGTGCCAGCAGCGGACCGGACAGCGAAAAACTGTTTTTT.

This sequence joins TRBV10-3 and TRBJ1-4, with 9 bases lining up with TRBD1. CDR3 size: 16 residues. Germline trimming cut 5 bases from V and 8 bases from J; bases unmatched to any gene: 12. CDR1 and CDR2 (germline): ENHRY, SYGVKD. This CDR3 is CAISRVGTGRGEKLFF. For the CDR3, the DNA is TGTGCCATCAGTCGGGTAGGGACAGGGAGAGGAGAAAAACTGTTTTTT.

The chain uses TRBV6-4 and TRBJ2-7; D gene ambiguous. V lost 10 bases and J lost 3, with 13 bases in between. Germline assignment: CDR1 MRHNA and CDR2 SNTAGT. This CDR3 is 12 amino acids long. The DNA of the CDR3 is TGTGCCATATTATGGCTGTTCTACGAGCAGTACTTC. Protein sequence: CAILWLFYEQYF.

V usage is TRBV3-1 (or the pseudogene TRBV3-2) and J usage is TRBJ1-5; D remains unclear. The CDR3 sequence is 13 residues long. Trimming took 1 base from V and 9 from J, leaving 10 bases between them. Germline V gene data show CDR1 as LGHDT and CDR2 as YNNKEL (reference sequence). The CDR3 reads CASSQGEGGPQHF. As DNA, the CDR3 is TGTGCCAGCAGCCAAGGTGAAGGCGGGCCCCAGCATTTT.

This clone came up a few times. V gene TRBV29-1 combines with J gene TRBJ1-2, with 9 bases that match TRBD1. From germline, CDR1 is SQVTM and CDR2 ANQGSEA. This CDR3 has 15 amino acids. V was pared by 3 bases and J by 5 bases, with 10 bases of the junction left unmatched. The CDR3 DNA follows: TGCAGCGTTGAGTACCGTCCGGGGACAGGGTATGGCTACACCTTC. This sequence encodes CSVEYRPGTGYGYTF. Drawing the rest from reference TRBV29-1 and TRBJ1-2, the complete variable domain is SAVISQKPSRDICQRGTSLTIQCQVDSQVTMMFWYRQQPGQSLTLIATANQGSEATYESGFVIDKFPISRPNLTFSTLTVSNMSPEDSSIYLCSVEYRPGTGYGYTFGSGTRLTVV.

The chain recombines TRBV19 with TRBJ2-3; tentative D call: TRBD2 (6 bases). V lost 2 bases to trimming and J lost 0 bases, with 15 bases between them. Germline-derived CDR1 and CDR2 are LNHDA and SQIVND (reference sequence). This CDR3 is 17 amino acids long. CDR3 nucleotide sequence: TGTGCCAGTAGTATACGCGGGGCCCCAACTAGCACAGATACGCAGTATTTT. Protein product: CASSIRGAPTSTDTQYF.

The chain has TRBV28 and TRBJ2-4; TRBD1 agrees at 7 bases. Unmatched junction bases numbered 21, after V lost 7 bases and J lost 0 bases. This CDR3 is built from 20 residues. Germline values: CDR1 MDHEN, CDR2 SYDVKM. This chain's CDR3 is CASTTPIPGTEVLAKNIQYF. As DNA, the CDR3 is TGTGCCAGCACCACCCCGATCCCCGGGACAGAGGTTTTAGCCAAAAACATTCAGTACTTC.

This clone was recorded at least ten times. V gene TRBV5-1 combines with J gene TRBJ1-1; D uncertain. With 6 bases removed from V and 2 bases from J, the gap between germline ends came to 14 bases. This CDR3 has 14 residues. Germline CDR1 is SGHRS and CDR2 is YFSETQ. The chain's CDR3 is CASTSFDTNTEAFF. In DNA form, the CDR3 reads TGCGCCAGCACCTCCTTTGACACAAACACTGAAGCTTTCTTT.

This chain joins TRBV6-6 and TRBJ1-2; TRBD1 matches at 8 bases. The V gene end was trimmed by 2 bases and the J gene end by 6 bases; junction bases not matched to a gene: 5. Germline values: CDR1 MNHNY, CDR2 SVGAGI (reference sequence). The CDR3 is made up of 14 amino acids. CDR3 loop: CASSYPDREDGYTF. The CDR3 DNA follows: TGTGCCAGCAGTTACCCGGACAGGGAGGATGGCTACACCTTC.

This clone was seen once. V gene TRBV5-1 combines with J gene TRBJ2-7; TRBD2 matches 11 bases. CDR1 SGHRS and CDR2 YFSETQ come from the germline V gene. The length of the CDR3 is 15 residues. Trimming removed 4 bases from V and 1 base from J; junction bases left unmatched: 4. The CDR3 spells CASSHGTSGSYEQYF. The CDR3 region has the DNA TGCGCCAGCAGCCACGGGACTAGCGGTTCCTACGAGCAGTACTTC. Full variable domain (rest looked up from reference TRBV5-1 and TRBJ2-7): KAGVTQTPRYLIKTRGQQVTLSCSPISGHRSVSWYQQTPGQGLQFLFEYFSETQRNKGNFPGRFSGRQFSNSRSEMNVSTLELGDSALYLCASSHGTSGSYEQYFGPGTRLTVT.

The chain uses TRBV6-5 and TRBJ1-6; D remains ambiguous. The V end was cut by 6 bases, the J end by 7 bases, with 10 bases between. From germline, CDR1 is MNHEY and CDR2 SVGAGI. The CDR3 spans 13 residues. The CDR3 DNA follows: TGTGCCAGCAGGAGCGGTTACAATTCACCCCTCCACTTT. This codes for CASRSGYNSPLHF.

This chain connects TRBV5-4 to TRBJ1-2, with 7 nucleotides matching TRBD1. Looked up from germline, CDR1 is SGHNT and CDR2 is YYREEE (reference sequence). V shed 4 bases, J shed 3 bases, and the junction held 15 bases outside the gene matches. The CDR3 spans 17 residues. CDR3 protein: CASSVSKPGQRYYGYTF. The CDR3 DNA sequence: TGTGCCAGCAGCGTAAGCAAACCGGGACAGCGATACTATGGCTACACCTTC.